This T cell receptor beta chain appears in the sequencing data of a study of T cells in Graves' hyperthyroidism and ophthalmopathy. In the study overall: The blood sample was taken at first diagnosis, before treatment began.

8.5 to 10 ml of fresh peripheral blood supplied the PBMCs. Per the germline V gene, CDR1 is SGHNT and CDR2 is YENEEA. This CDR3 spans 13 amino acids. V shed 1 base and J shed 6 bases, with 9 bases lying between them. The CDR3 regions of TCR beta were amplified from RNA transcripts. In the first-round RT-PCR of the TCR CDR3, the HTBI primer set was used. TCRdb processed the multiplex PCR reads anew with MiXCR; each CDR3 protein has one entry. The sample comprises about 270,000 distinct CDR3 sequences, roughly 22% of which are singletons, and around 64% rests with the top ten. This clonotype was found many times.

The gene calls are TRBV11-3 and TRBJ2-5; D remains unclear. The TCR comes from a man aged 30 to 39 with Graves' ophthalmopathy. The sequencing sample was made of blood. CDR3: CASSLVSSQTQYF. CDR3 bases: TGTGCCAGCAGCTTAGTCTCGTCGCAGACCCAGTACTTC.